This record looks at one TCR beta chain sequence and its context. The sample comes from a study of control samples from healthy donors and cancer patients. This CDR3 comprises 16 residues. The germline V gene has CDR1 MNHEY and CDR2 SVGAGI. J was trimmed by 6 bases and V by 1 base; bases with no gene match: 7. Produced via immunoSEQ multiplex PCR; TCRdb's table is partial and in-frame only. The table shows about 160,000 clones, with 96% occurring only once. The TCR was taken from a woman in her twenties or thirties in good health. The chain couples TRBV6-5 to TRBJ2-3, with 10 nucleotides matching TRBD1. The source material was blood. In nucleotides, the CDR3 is TGTGCCAGCAGTTACTTGACAGGGGGCAGCCCTGATACGCAGTATTTT. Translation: CASSYLTGGSPDTQYF.